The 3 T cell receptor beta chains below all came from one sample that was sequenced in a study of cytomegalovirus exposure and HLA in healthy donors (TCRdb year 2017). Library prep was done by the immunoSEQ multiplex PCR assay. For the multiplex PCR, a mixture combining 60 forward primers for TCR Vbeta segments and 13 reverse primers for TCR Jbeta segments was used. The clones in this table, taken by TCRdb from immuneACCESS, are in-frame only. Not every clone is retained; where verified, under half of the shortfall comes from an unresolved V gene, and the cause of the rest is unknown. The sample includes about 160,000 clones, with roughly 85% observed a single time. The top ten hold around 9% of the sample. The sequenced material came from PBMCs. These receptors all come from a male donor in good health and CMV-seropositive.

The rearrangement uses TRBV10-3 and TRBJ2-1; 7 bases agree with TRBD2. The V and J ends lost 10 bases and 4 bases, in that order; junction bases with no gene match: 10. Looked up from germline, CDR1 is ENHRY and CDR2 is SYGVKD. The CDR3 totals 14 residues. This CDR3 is CATASGGRYNEQFF. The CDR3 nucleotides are TGTGCCACGGCTAGCGGAGGCCGATACAATGAGCAGTTCTTC.

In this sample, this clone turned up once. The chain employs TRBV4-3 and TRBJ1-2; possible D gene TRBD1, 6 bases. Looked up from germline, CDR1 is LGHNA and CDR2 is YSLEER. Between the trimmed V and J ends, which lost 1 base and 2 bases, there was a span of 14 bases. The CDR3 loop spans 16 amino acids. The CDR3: CASSQARTGINYGYTF. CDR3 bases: TGCGCCAGCAGCCAAGCACGCACAGGGATAAACTATGGCTACACCTTC.

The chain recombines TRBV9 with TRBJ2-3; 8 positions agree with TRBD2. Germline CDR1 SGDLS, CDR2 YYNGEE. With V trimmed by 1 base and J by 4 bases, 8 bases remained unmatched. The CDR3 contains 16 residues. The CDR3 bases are TGTGCCAGCAGCGTACGGGCGGGGGGTCTGGCAGATACGCAGTATTTT. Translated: CASSVRAGGLADTQYF.